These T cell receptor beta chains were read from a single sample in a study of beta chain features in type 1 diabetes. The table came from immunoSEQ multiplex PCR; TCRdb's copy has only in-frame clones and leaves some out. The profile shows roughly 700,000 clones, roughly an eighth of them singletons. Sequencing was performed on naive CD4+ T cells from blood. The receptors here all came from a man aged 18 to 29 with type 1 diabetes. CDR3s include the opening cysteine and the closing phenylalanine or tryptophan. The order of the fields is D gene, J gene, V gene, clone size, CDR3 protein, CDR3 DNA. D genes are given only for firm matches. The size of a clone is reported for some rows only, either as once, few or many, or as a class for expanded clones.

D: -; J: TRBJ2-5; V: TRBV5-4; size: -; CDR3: CASSLSRGPQETQYF; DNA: TGTGCCAGCAGCTTGAGTCGGGGACCTCAAGAGACCCAGTACTTC
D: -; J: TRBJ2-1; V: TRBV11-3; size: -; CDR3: CASSLAYSQQFF; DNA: TGTGCCAGCAGCTTAGCGTACAGTCAGCAGTTCTTC
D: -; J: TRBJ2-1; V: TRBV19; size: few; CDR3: CASSPGYSYNEQFF; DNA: TGTGCCAGTAGTCCGGGGTACTCCTACAATGAGCAGTTCTTC
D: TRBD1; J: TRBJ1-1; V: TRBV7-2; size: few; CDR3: CASSWDRGVAEAFF; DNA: TGTGCCAGCAGTTGGGACAGGGGGGTTGCTGAAGCTTTCTTT
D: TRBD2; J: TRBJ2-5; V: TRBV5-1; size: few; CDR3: CASSFEWEGTQYF; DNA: TGCGCCAGCAGCTTTGAATGGGAGGGGACCCAGTACTTC
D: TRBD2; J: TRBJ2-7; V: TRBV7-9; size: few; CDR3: CASSPRSGGHDEQYF; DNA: TGTGCCAGCAGCCCTCGGAGCGGGGGGCACGACGAGCAGTACTTC
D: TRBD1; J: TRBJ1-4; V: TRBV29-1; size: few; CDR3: CSVEEATGDEKLFF; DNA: TGCAGCGTTGAAGAGGCAACAGGGGACGAAAAACTGTTTTTT
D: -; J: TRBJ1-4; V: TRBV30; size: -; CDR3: CAWSQFTNEKLFF; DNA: TGTGCCTGGAGCCAGTTTACTAATGAAAAACTGTTTTTT
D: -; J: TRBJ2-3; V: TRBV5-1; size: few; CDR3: CASSLRGASTDTQYF; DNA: TGCGCCAGCAGCTTGCGGGGGGCGAGCACAGATACGCAGTATTTT
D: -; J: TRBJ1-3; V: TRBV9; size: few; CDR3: CASSANPTVSSGNTIYF; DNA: TGTGCCAGCAGCGCCAACCCGACAGTAAGCTCTGGAAACACCATATATTTT
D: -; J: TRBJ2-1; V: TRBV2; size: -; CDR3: CASSEEQVSYNEQFF; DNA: TGTGCCAGCAGTGAAGAGCAGGTGTCCTACAATGAGCAGTTCTTC
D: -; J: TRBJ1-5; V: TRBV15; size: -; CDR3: CATSRDKGSRQPQHF; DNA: TGTGCCACCAGCAGAGACAAGGGTTCAAGGCAGCCCCAGCATTTT
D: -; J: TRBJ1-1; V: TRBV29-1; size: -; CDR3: CSVVRPGHAEAFF; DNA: TGCAGCGTTGTCAGACCGGGACATGCTGAAGCTTTCTTT